The 16 T cell receptor beta chains reported below all come from one sample, sequenced in a study of T cell repertoires in cytomegalovirus infection. TCRdb redid the calling of the reads with MiXCR, one entry per CDR3 protein. This table holds 100,000 to 150,000 distinct CDR3 sequences, 8.8% found once. Sequencing was carried out using PBMCs. The receptor source for this set is a human donor in good health (CMV status not recorded). Some clones in this sample may be carry-over from other donors' samples.

This clonotype was picked up many times. The V gene is TRBV6-5, the J gene TRBJ1-1; weak D call: TRBD1 (5 bases). Germline loops: CDR1 MNHEY, CDR2 SVGAGI. V was pared by 2 bases and J by 1 base, with 8 bases between. CDR3 length equals 14 residues. The CDR3 protein is CASSYGAANTEAFF. DNA for the CDR3: TGTGCCAGCAGTTACGGGGCCGCGAACACTGAAGCTTTCTTT.

This clonotype was found many times. The rearrangement joins TRBV7-8 to TRBJ1-5; TRBD1 aligns across 10 bases. Germline CDR1 SGHVS, CDR2 FQNEAQ. The CDR3 covers 15 residues. V lost 5 bases, J lost 6 bases, and 7 bases stayed unmatched. For the CDR3, the DNA is TGTGCCAGCAGCGCCGACAGGGGGCCCTCTCAGCCCCAGCATTTT. Translated, it gives CASSADRGPSQPQHF.

This clonotype was counted at least ten times. The chain uses TRBV2 and TRBJ1-5, with D perhaps matching TRBD1 (5 bases). Trimming pared 4 bases from V and 0 bases from J, leaving 10 bases between. CDR1 is SNHLY, CDR2 FYNNEI, per germline. The length of the CDR3 is 15 residues. The CDR3 region is CASSVTEDSNQPQHF. In nucleotides, the CDR3 is TGTGCCAGCAGTGTGACAGAGGATAGCAATCAGCCCCAGCATTTT.

This clonotype was counted a few times. The chain links TRBV5-1 to TRBJ2-2, with 11 nucleotides matching TRBD2. V lost 5 bases, J lost 4 bases, and 7 bases stayed unmatched. The CDR3 spans 16 residues. Germline loops: CDR1 SGHRS, CDR2 YFSETQ. As DNA, the CDR3 is TGCGCCAGCAGACGACTAGCGGGGACGAGCACCGGGGAGCTGTTTTTT. Translated, it gives CASRRLAGTSTGELFF. The variable domain in full, completed from reference TRBV5-1 and TRBJ2-2, reads KAGVTQTPRYLIKTRGQQVTLSCSPISGHRSVSWYQQTPGQGLQFLFEYFSETQRNKGNFPGRFSGRQFSNSRSEMNVSTLELGDSALYLCASRRLAGTSTGELFFGEGSRLTVL.

This chain connects TRBV5-1 to TRBJ1-4; D unresolved. The CDR3 is made up of 15 amino acids. Germline CDR1 and CDR2: SGHRS and YFSETQ. The V end lost 5 bases, the J end lost 0 bases, and 11 bases lay between the germline ends. DNA for the CDR3: TGCGCCAGCAGATTAGAGCGTGCAACTAATGAAAAACTGTTTTTT. Protein: CASRLERATNEKLFF.

This clonotype was counted ten times or more. The CDR3 sequence: CASSLAPGTEAFF. As DNA, the CDR3 is TGTGCCAGCAGCTTAGCACCGGGGACTGAAGCTTTCTTT. V gene TRBV11-3 combines with J gene TRBJ1-1; D unresolved. The CDR3 extends over 13 amino acids. Trimming took 1 base from V and 5 from J, leaving 8 bases between them. Germline assignment: CDR1 SGHNT and CDR2 YENEEA.

This rearrangement joins TRBV5-6 to TRBJ2-7; D remains unclear. Trimming pared 2 bases from V and 1 base from J, leaving 4 bases between. This CDR3 is 12 amino acids long. The V gene's germline CDR1 is SGHDT and CDR2 YYEEEE. The CDR3 coding sequence is TGTGCCAGCAGCTTTTTGTCCTACGAGCAGTACTTC. It specifies CASSFLSYEQYF. Looking up the rest from reference TRBV5-6 and TRBJ2-7 gives the full variable domain: DAGVTQSPTHLIKTRGQQVTLRCSPKSGHDTVSWYQQALGQGPQFIFQYYEEEERQRGNFPDRFSGHQFPNYSSELNVNALLLGDSALYLCASSFLSYEQYFGPGTRLTVT.

This clonotype was picked up many times. The chain joins TRBV5-5 to TRBJ1-3; TRBD1 agrees at 7 bases. Germline assignment: CDR1 SGHKS and CDR2 YYEKEE (reference sequence). This CDR3 has 19 residues. After removal of 0 bases from V and 0 bases from J, the junction contained 12 bases not matched to a gene. As DNA, the CDR3 is TGTGCCAGCAGCTTGGTCTCGGACAGGACGTTTTCCTCTGGAAACACCATATATTTT. As protein: CASSLVSDRTFSSGNTIYF.

This clonotype was found many times. The chain employs TRBV7-2 and TRBJ1-5; TRBD1 agrees at 10 bases. V was clipped by 5 bases and J by 7 bases; unmatched bases: 8. The CDR3 loop spans 15 amino acids. Germline V CDR1 and CDR2: SGHTA, FQGNSA. The CDR3 DNA reads TGTGCCAGCAGCCCCCGGGACAGGGGTCCCCAGCCCCAGCATTTT. Its protein is CASSPRDRGPQPQHF.

V and J are TRBV5-6 and TRBJ1-2; D not resolved. Trimming removed 4 bases from V and 6 bases from J, with 13 bases in between. Germline V gives CDR1 SGHDT, CDR2 YYEEEE. The CDR3 runs to 13 residues. CDR3 bases: TGTGCCAGCAGCCCAAGGACGAACGATGGCTACACCTTC. Translated: CASSPRTNDGYTF.

The table lists this clonotype with many counts. CDR3 amino acids: CASSLLGGREQYF. CDR3 DNA sequence: TGTGCCAGCAGCTTACTGGGGGGCCGCGAGCAGTACTTC. The chain combines TRBV7-2 with TRBJ2-7; D possibly matches TRBD1 or TRBD2 (6 bases each). This CDR3 has 13 residues. Germline V gene sequence: CDR1 SGHTA, CDR2 FQGNSA. V shed 2 bases and J shed 6 bases, with 11 bases lying between them.

The chain joins TRBV20-1 to TRBJ2-5, with D tentatively TRBD2 (7 bases). The CDR3 has 14 amino acids. Between the trimmed V and J ends, which lost 6 bases and 3 bases, there was a span of 17 bases. CDR1 is DFQATT, CDR2 SNEGSKA, per germline (reference sequence). As DNA, the CDR3 is TGCAGTGCCCGCTTGTCGGGGGGCAAAGAGACCCAGTACTTC. Translating it yields CSARLSGGKETQYF.

This clonotype was detected ten times or more. The chain employs TRBV20-1 and TRBJ1-1; tentatively, D is TRBD1 (6 bases). Trimming left V 5 bases short and J 4 bases short, with 17 bases between. The CDR3 covers 14 residues. Germline-derived CDR1 and CDR2 are DFQATT and SNEGSKA (reference sequence). DNA for the CDR3: TGCAGTGCTGGGGACACACGGTTTAGCACTGAAGCTTTCTTT. Its translation is CSAGDTRFSTEAFF.

This clonotype was picked up many times. The CDR3 nucleotides read TGTGCCAGCAGCAGACGGACTAGCGGGGAACACTCCCAAGAGACCCAGTACTTC. Its protein product is CASSRRTSGEHSQETQYF. The chain joins TRBV5-6 to TRBJ2-5, with TRBD2 identical over 12 bases. The trim removed 4 bases at V and 1 base at J, leaving 11 bases unmatched. The CDR3 sequence is 18 residues long. Looked up from germline, CDR1 is SGHDT and CDR2 is YYEEEE.

This clonotype was counted many times. J is TRBJ1-2 and V is TRBV7-9, with a weak D call TRBD1 (6 bases). The CDR3 runs 15 residues. Trimming stripped 3 bases from V and 5 bases from J, with 16 bases between. From germline, CDR1 is SEHNR and CDR2 FQNEAQ (reference sequence). The CDR3 bases are TGTGCCAGCAGCTTGACTTCGGGGGCCCAGTATGGCTACACCTTC. The encoded protein is CASSLTSGAQYGYTF.

This clonotype was seen many times. V is TRBV5-1 and J is TRBJ2-2, with TRBD1 identical over 8 bases. The V and J ends lost 0 bases and 0 bases, in that order; junction bases with no gene match: 1. Looked up from germline, CDR1 is SGHRS and CDR2 is YFSETQ. The CDR3 length is 16 residues. DNA of the CDR3: TGCGCCAGCAGCTTGGCACAGGGGGCGAACACCGGGGAGCTGTTTTTT. Its translation is CASSLAQGANTGELFF.